These T cell receptor beta chains were read from a single sample in a study of blood T cell repertoires in COVID-19. Some clones are missing from TCRdb's copy, which holds only in-frame ones; the method was immunoSEQ multiplex PCR. The sample consists of roughly 200,000 clones, 85% to 90% of them appearing once. Sequenced material: peripheral blood. The receptors derive from a man aged 50 or older with acute or convalescent COVID-19. Each CDR3 is given with its conserved first and last residue. A D gene is named only where the DNA matches it firmly. The size entry is marked missing in some rows and otherwise reads once, few, many or a size class.

TGTGCCAGCTCACCCCAAGGACAACCCGGAGCGTACTTC CASSPQGQPGAYF TRBV18 . . TRBJ2-4
TGTGCCAGCAGTCCATATACAGCATCCTATGGCTACACCTTC CASSPYTASYGYTF TRBV6-2/TRBV6-3 . . TRBJ1-2
TGCGCCAGCAGCCGGTGGCGGGGCGAGGACTATGGCTACACCTTC CASSRWRGEDYGYTF TRBV5-1 . . TRBJ1-2
TGTGCCAGCTCACCTACCAGGGGTGAAGCTTTCTTT CASSPTRGEAFF TRBV18 . . TRBJ1-1
TGTGCCAGTAGTCGGGACAGCTCCTTCCAAGAGACCCAGTACTTC CASSRDSSFQETQYF TRBV19 . TRBD1 TRBJ2-5
TGTGCCAGCAGTTACTCGGGCCCGGCTAGAGGGTATGAGCAGTTCTTC CASSYSGPARGYEQFF TRBV6-5 . . TRBJ2-1
TGTGCCAGCAGCTTACTAACCTCCGGGACAGGGCTAACAGATACGCAGTATTTT CASSLLTSGTGLTDTQYF TRBV9 . TRBD1 TRBJ2-3
TGCGCCAGCAGTGAGTCGCCCGCAGGGGGGACTGAAGCTTTCTTT CASSESPAGGTEAFF TRBV10-2 . TRBD1 TRBJ1-1
TGTGCCAGCAGCTTCGACAGCTCTAGTCCAGATACGCAGTATTTT CASSFDSSSPDTQYF TRBV5-4 . . TRBJ2-3
TGTGCCAGCAGCTCTCCCCCTTCCTTAGCGGGAGGGGTCGGGGAGACCCAGTACTTC CASSSPPSLAGGVGETQYF TRBV7-9 few TRBD2 TRBJ2-5
TGTGCCAGCAGCCGGACAGGGCTGAACACCGGGGAGCTGTTTTTT CASSRTGLNTGELFF TRBV11-1 . TRBD1 TRBJ2-2
TGTGCCAGCAGCTTGGCGGCAGGGCCCCTCCAGCCCCAGCATTTT CASSLAAGPLQPQHF TRBV5-6 few . TRBJ1-5
TGTGCCAGCATGAACAGAGACGGCAGCAATCAGCCCCAGCATTTT CASMNRDGSNQPQHF TRBV6-6 . . TRBJ1-5
TGTGCCAGCAGATCGACAGGGGGCGGTTATACCGGGGAGCTGTTTTTT CASRSTGGGYTGELFF TRBV11-2 once TRBD1 TRBJ2-2
TGTGCCATCAGTGAGCTCCGGACTAGCGGACCCTACAATGAGCAGTTCTTC CAISELRTSGPYNEQFF TRBV10-3 . TRBD2 TRBJ2-1
TGTGCCAGCAGCTTGGAACCTAGCGGGAAAGAGACCCAGTACTTC CASSLEPSGKETQYF TRBV5-6 . TRBD2 TRBJ2-5
TGTGCCAGCAGTAACCGGGGGGCGGGCGAGCAGTACTTC CASSNRGAGEQYF TRBV3-1/TRBV3-2 . . TRBJ2-7
TGTGCCAGCAGCTTGAAGGTCGCAGGCAACACCATATATTTT CASSLKVAGNTIYF TRBV5-5 . . TRBJ1-3
TGCGCCAGCAGCGTGGACAGGGGTTTCCACGAGCAGTACTTC CASSVDRGFHEQYF TRBV5-1 few TRBD1 TRBJ2-7
TGTGCCACCAGCAGAGAGAGGGTGGGACAGGGAGGCGAAAAACTGTTTTTT CATSRERVGQGGEKLFF TRBV15 . TRBD1 TRBJ1-4
TGTGCCAGCAGCCTTGGGGCAGGAGTCCCCTCTGGGGCCAACGTCCTGACTTTC CASSLGAGVPSGANVLTF TRBV4-2 once . TRBJ2-6
TGTGCCAGCAGTGAAACGAGAACCCACTATGGCTACACCTTC CASSETRTHYGYTF TRBV6-1 . . TRBJ1-2
TGTGCCAGCAGTTGGGGGGGCGAAGCTTGGGACTATGGCTACACCTTC CASSWGGEAWDYGYTF TRBV2 . . TRBJ1-2
TGTGCCAGCAGATACGACAGGGCCGGGGAGCTGTTTTTT CASRYDRAGELFF TRBV11-2 . TRBD1 TRBJ2-2
TGTGCCACCAGTGATCACGGGAGGGCCCTAGATACGCAGTATTTT CATSDHGRALDTQYF TRBV24-1 . TRBD2 TRBJ2-3
TGCGCCAGCAGCCAACCAGACAATCAGCCCCAGCATTTT CASSQPDNQPQHF TRBV4-1 . . TRBJ1-5
TGTGCCAGCTCACCTGGGGGAGGTGGCGGCAATCAGCCCCAGCATTTT CASSPGGGGGNQPQHF TRBV18 once . TRBJ1-5
TGTGCCAGTAGTATGACGGGAACGCTCGAGCAGTACTTC CASSMTGTLEQYF TRBV19 . . TRBJ2-7
TGTGCCATCAGTGGGGAGCCTAGCACAGATACGCAGTATTTT CAISGEPSTDTQYF TRBV10-3 . . TRBJ2-3
TGCAGTGCTAGTTCTGGGCTGTATAATTCACCCCTCCACTTT CSASSGLYNSPLHF TRBV20-1 . . TRBJ1-6
TGTGCCAGCATCAGGGGACAGAGCTCCTACAATGAGCAGTTCTTC CASIRGQSSYNEQFF TRBV5-8 . TRBD1 TRBJ2-1
TGTGCCAGCAGCCCCGGACTAGCGGGAGCTTATGAGCAGTTCTTC CASSPGLAGAYEQFF TRBV7-6 . TRBD2 TRBJ2-1
TGTGCCAGCGTCCGCGCGGGGGCCCACACAGATACGCAGTATTTT CASVRAGAHTDTQYF TRBV3-1/TRBV3-2 . . TRBJ2-3
TGTGCCAGCAGCTTAGGTGGACAGGGGGGCTACACCTTC CASSLGGQGGYTF TRBV11-2 . TRBD1 TRBJ1-2
TGTGCCAGCAGTGAGGGACACCAACTCTACGAGCAGTACTTC CASSEGHQLYEQYF TRBV25-1 . . TRBJ2-7
TGTGCCAGCGAGCAGGGGAACACTGAAGCTTTCTTT CASEQGNTEAFF TRBV28 . . TRBJ1-1
TGTGCCAGCCGTTGGGGACAGGGCAACTATGGCTACACCTTC CASRWGQGNYGYTF TRBV6-5 . TRBD1 TRBJ1-2
TGTGCCAGCAGTTTTAAGGACAGGGGATACTATGGCTACACCTTC CASSFKDRGYYGYTF TRBV27 few TRBD1 TRBJ1-2
TGCAGCGTGAGGGACAGGGGTAACTATGGCTACACCTTC CSVRDRGNYGYTF TRBV29-1 . TRBD1 TRBJ1-2
TGTGCCAGCTCTCGGACAGGGCGAGACAATGAGCAGTTCTTC CASSRTGRDNEQFF TRBV18 once TRBD1 TRBJ2-1
TGTGCCAGCAGGCCTCGGGGGTTCGGCACAGATACGCAGTATTTT CASRPRGFGTDTQYF TRBV3-1/TRBV3-2 once . TRBJ2-3
TGTGCCAGCGGGGGACAACCTAATTCACCCCTCCACTTT CASGGQPNSPLHF TRBV7-9 . . TRBJ1-6
TGTGCCAGCAGCTTAGGGGCGGGGGCTGATACGCAGTATTTT CASSLGAGADTQYF TRBV7-6 . . TRBJ2-3
TGCAGCGTTTTCCCCCGTCAAAACATGAACACTGAAGCTTTCTTT CSVFPRQNMNTEAFF TRBV29-1 . . TRBJ1-1
TGTGCCACCAGCGGCGGGAGGACCAACACCGGGGAGCTGTTTTTT CATSGGRTNTGELFF TRBV15 . TRBD2 TRBJ2-2
TGTGCCAGCAGTGGACAGGGGGGGAACACTGAAGCTTTCTTT CASSGQGGNTEAFF TRBV2 few TRBD1 TRBJ1-1
TGCGCCAGCAGCTTGCCGGAGCAGTTAGCTAACTATGGCTACACCTTC CASSLPEQLANYGYTF TRBV5-1 . . TRBJ1-2
TGTGCCAGCAGCCCGCGAACCGGCGTAGCGGGGGAAGATACGCAGTATTTT CASSPRTGVAGEDTQYF TRBV4-2 . TRBD2 TRBJ2-3
TGTGCCAGCAGTTACTCGGGCGCCTCCTACAATGAGCAGTTCTTC CASSYSGASYNEQFF TRBV6-5 once . TRBJ2-1
TGTGCCAGCAGTCTCAGTCGGGACAGTCTTGGCGAGCAGTACTTC CASSLSRDSLGEQYF TRBV27 . TRBD1 TRBJ2-7
TGTGCCATCAGCTTGGACAGTTACCTCGAGCAGTACTTC CAISLDSYLEQYF TRBV10-3 . . TRBJ2-7
TGTGCCAGCAGCCAAACTCCGAGCTCCTATAATTCACCCCTCCACTTT CASSQTPSSYNSPLHF TRBV3-1/TRBV3-2 . . TRBJ1-6